Reported below is one TCR beta chain. Looked up from germline, CDR1 is MGHRA and CDR2 is YSYEKL. V shed 1 base and J 1 base; nucleotides not matched to a gene: 2. The length of the CDR3 is 15 residues. The data were obtained in a study of blood T cell repertoires in COVID-19. About the study: From the United States, Italy and Spain came samples of acute and convalescent COVID-19. Sources were T cells, B-cell-depleted T cells, or PBMCs; the material itself was cDNA or gDNA.

Methods used by the authors: Researchers report that nucleated cell counts were estimated from reference gene primer amplification. Sequencing used immunoSEQ multiplex PCR; TCRdb keeps in-frame clones, though not all of them. V, J and clone size are taken as reported in that table, and D and trimming were inferred from the DNA itself. The table has under 150,000 clones, roughly 90% seen once. The specimen was peripheral blood. The receptor comes from a man aged 70-80 years with active COVID-19. This rearrangement joins TRBV4-1 to TRBJ2-3; 7 nucleotides align to TRBD2. The CDR3 protein is CASSQAREGTDTQYF. The CDR3 DNA reads TGCGCCAGCAGCCAAGCTCGGGAGGGCACAGATACGCAGTATTTT.